This entry lists 7 T cell receptor beta chains sequenced from one sample in a study of early T cells in non-severe SARS-CoV-2 infection (TCRdb year 2021). The library was made by 5' RACE. The reads were generated on a NextSeq 500. TCRdb reprocessed the public reads (quality trimming at Q25 with fastp, clone calling with MiXCR) and kept in-frame beta chains. Under each unique CDR3 protein, matching rows form one entry showing the most common genes and DNA. The sample table holds approximately 83,000 distinct CDR3 sequences, of which over 11% were seen once. 3% to 3.5% of the sample is held by the ten biggest clonotypes. Sequencing input: whole blood. These receptors all stem from an adult who was a healthcare worker with PCR-confirmed SARS-CoV-2 infection or an uninfected control (not recorded which).

The table lists this clonotype with a few counts. J is TRBJ1-1 and V is TRBV12-3 or TRBV12-4, with a possible D match to TRBD1 (5 bases). The CDR3 sequence is 15 residues long. Deletions cut 4 bases from V and 0 bases from J, with 12 bases between. The CDR3 DNA reads TGTGCCAGCAGTTCCAGACAGAAGATGAACACTGAAGCTTTCTTT. Encoded protein: CASSSRQKMNTEAFF.

In this sample, this clonotype turned up a few times. The chain is built from TRBV7-3 and TRBJ2-7; D perhaps matches TRBD1 (6 bases). The CDR3 sequence is 16 residues long. Germline loops: CDR1 SGHTA, CDR2 FQGTGA. V lost 1 base and J 6 bases, leaving 19 bases between the germline ends. The CDR3 nucleotides read TGTGCCAGCAGCTTAAAGGGTTTACAGGGTGACTTCGAGCAGTACTTC. Translated: CASSLKGLQGDFEQYF. Together with reference TRBV7-3 and TRBJ2-7, the CDR3 gives the full variable domain: GAGVSQTPSNKVTEKGKYVELRCDPISGHTALYWYRQSLGQGPEFLIYFQGTGAADDSGLPNDRFFAVRPEGSVSTLKIQRTERGDSAVYLCASSLKGLQGDFEQYFGPGTRLTVT.

The rearrangement joins TRBV6-1 to TRBJ2-1; no definite D call. Germline V lookup: CDR1 MNHNS, CDR2 SASEGT. Trimming removed 3 bases from V and 0 bases from J, with 15 bases in between. This CDR3 is 17 amino acids long. The CDR3 is CASSEYQNWLSYNEQFF. CDR3 bases: TGTGCCAGCAGTGAGTACCAGAATTGGCTCTCCTACAATGAGCAGTTCTTC.

This clonotype turned up a few times. The J gene is TRBJ1-3, the V gene TRBV3-2. TRBV3-2 counts as a pseudogene. This CDR3 region has 18 residues. The CDR3 DNA is TGTGCCAGCAGCCAAGGTTTTGGGGGCTCAGCCTCTGGAAACACCATATATTTT. This encodes CASSQGFGGSASGNTIYF.

The table lists this clonotype with a count of one. V is TRBV7-9 and J is TRBJ1-6; D is undetermined. The V gene's germline CDR1 is SEHNR and CDR2 FQNEAQ (reference sequence). The germline V and J ends were trimmed by 5 bases and 5 bases, with 4 bases remaining between them. This CDR3 is 12 amino acids long. CDR3 DNA: TGTGCCAGCAGCGTGGATAATTCACCCCTCCACTTT. It specifies CASSVDNSPLHF.

This clonotype was counted many times. V is TRBV6-6 and J is TRBJ2-1; 9 bases line up with TRBD2. Trimming at V came to 7 bases and at J to 3 bases, leaving 1 base not matched to a gene. Per germline, CDR1 MNHNY and CDR2 SVGAGI (reference sequence). CDR3 length: 13 residues. The CDR3 here is CASKAGGYNEQFF. The CDR3 coding sequence is TGTGCCAGCAAAGCGGGAGGCTACAATGAGCAGTTCTTC.

This clonotype was observed many times. V and J are TRBV30 and TRBJ2-7; TRBD1 or TRBD2 may be the D gene (5 bases each). Trimming pared 7 bases from V and 3 bases from J, leaving 10 bases between. The CDR3 runs 11 residues. CDR1 is GTSNPN and CDR2 is SVGIG in the germline V gene (reference sequence). The CDR3 DNA is TGTGCCTCCGGGGCAGACTACGAGCAGTACTTC. Its protein is CASGADYEQYF.